The 3 T cell receptor beta chains given below trace back to one sample, sequenced in a study of STAT5B mutations in CD4+ large granular lymphocyte leukemia (dated by TCRdb to 2022 to 2024). Library construction relied on the immunoSEQ multiplex PCR assay. TCRdb provides this immuneACCESS table in a form limited to in-frame rearrangements. Some clones are lacking; in checked studies, under half of them reflect an unresolved V gene, and why the rest are absent is not known. For this sample the table gives roughly 35,000 clones, of which around 63% were detected only once. The ten largest clones capture around 1.9% of the sample. Input material: CD4+ T cells from blood buffy coats. The receptors were sampled from a human donor in good health.

The chain is built from TRBV7-9 and TRBJ2-1, with D perhaps matching TRBD2 (6 bases). CDR3 size: 17 residues. From germline, CDR1 is SEHNR and CDR2 FQNEAQ (reference sequence). Trimming removed 1 base from V and 2 bases from J, with 15 bases in between. The CDR3 reads CASSLVYGDLTYNEQFF. CDR3 nucleotide sequence: TGTGCCAGCAGCTTAGTCTACGGGGACTTAACCTACAATGAGCAGTTCTTC.

Remarks on this clone: The junction differs from germline at one of its ends, possibly a read error. The sample carries other DNA sequences with the same CDR3. The chain uses TRBV4-2 and TRBJ1-2; possible D gene TRBD1, 6 bases. The CDR3 covers 16 residues. Germline V gene sequence: CDR1 LGHNA, CDR2 YNFKEQ. This CDR3 reads CASSQGDGTSNYGYTF. The CDR3 DNA reads as TGTGCCAGCAGCCAAGGAGACGGGACATCTAACTATGGTTACACCTTC.

CDR3 region: CASSLKTNYGYTF. The DNA for the CDR3 is TGTGCCAGCAGCTTAAAAACTAACTATGGCTACACCTTC. V gene TRBV5-6 combines with J gene TRBJ1-2; D ambiguous. Germline-derived CDR1 and CDR2 are SGHDT and YYEEEE. Deletions cut 2 bases from V and 0 bases from J, with 5 bases between. The CDR3 contains 13 residues. Full variable domain (missing parts from reference TRBV5-6 and TRBJ1-2): DAGVTQSPTHLIKTRGQQVTLRCSPKSGHDTVSWYQQALGQGPQFIFQYYEEEERQRGNFPDRFSGHQFPNYSSELNVNALLLGDSALYLCASSLKTNYGYTFGSGTRLTVV.